The 2 T cell receptor beta chains reported below all come from one sample, sequenced in a study of PD-1 blockade in classical Hodgkin lymphoma (dated by TCRdb to the early 2020s). Per the publication, the time point label means: cycle 4 day 1 (C4D1), after more than 5 weeks of nivolumab. Every trial patient had relapsed following autologous stem cell transplantation, and prior brentuximab vedotin exposure was what differed among cohorts A, B and C. The library was built by means of the immunoSEQ multiplex PCR assay. TCRdb's version of the immuneACCESS table is confined to in-frame rearrangements and falls short of the full clone set. An unresolved V gene accounts for under half of the shortfall where checked; the remainder is of unknown origin. This sample lists roughly 96,000 clones; approximately 94% were detected once. The ten largest make up less than 2% of the sample. Sequenced material: peripheral blood mononuclear cells (PBMCs), taken before the fourth cycle of nivolumab. These receptors originate from a human donor with classical Hodgkin lymphoma.

The chain couples TRBV10-1 to TRBJ2-1, with D unclear. CDR3 length: 16 amino acids. V shed 0 bases and J shed 7 bases, with 16 bases lying between them. Per germline, CDR1 WNHNN and CDR2 SYGVQD (reference sequence). CDR3 region: CASSESGTTAGNEQFF. The CDR3 nucleotides read TGCGCCAGCAGTGAGTCCGGCACGACCGCCGGGAATGAGCAGTTCTTC.

The chain is built from TRBV9 and TRBJ1-3; perhaps TRBD1 as D (5 bases). Trimming took 7 bases from V and 10 from J, leaving 12 bases between them. Germline V gene sequence: CDR1 SGDLS, CDR2 YYNGEE. The CDR3 consists of 11 residues. The chain's CDR3 is CASGGSATIYF. DNA for the CDR3: TGTGCCAGCGGGGGTTCAGCGACCATATATTTT.